This T cell receptor (beta chain) was recovered during a study of beta chain features in type 1 diabetes. Across the study: Across all samples, roughly 100,000,000 sorted cells were examined. Findings and limits, study-wide: There was a moderate but significant shortening of TCRB CDR3s in all four CD4+ subsets of Type 1 diabetes patients. In patients and controls equally, PCR might favor templates that are shorter.

As every portion of the isolated RNA was reverse transcribed, the sequencing read expressed TCRB transcripts. Clones were sequenced by immunoSEQ multiplex PCR, and TCRdb holds only the in-frame ones, with some missing. The table records about 170,000 clones, approximately 7.8% of them present only once. V lost 4 bases to trimming and J lost 2 bases, with 12 bases between them. CDR3 length equals 14 residues. The germline CDR1 and CDR2 sequences are SGHNT and YYREEE (reference sequence). A word on this clone: Its cognate antigen is unknown.

The specimen was central memory CD4+ T cells from blood. The chain uses TRBV5-4 and TRBJ2-5; possibly TRBD2 for D (5 bases). The receptor's source is a woman in her forties with type 1 diabetes. This CDR3 reads CASSLAHRQETQYF. Written as DNA, the CDR3 is TGTGCCAGCAGCCTAGCACATCGACAAGAGACCCAGTACTTC.